This T cell receptor beta chain comes out of a study of breast tumors, draining lymph nodes, adjacent tissues. General study findings and limits: Tumor and nontumor repertoires were significantly more similar in luminal-like than in basal-like breast cancer. Compared with lymph nodes, tumors were less diverse; compared with nontumor tissue, more. Findings are consistent with lymph node origin and intratumoral expansion of most tumor T cells. Data only fit, rather than demonstrated, lymph node origin of most tumor T cells.

Breast cancer patients provided tissue from their axillary draining lymph nodes. Ten or more counts support this clonotype. Its antigen is undetermined. Each CDR3 protein gets one entry after TCRdb re-called the multiplex PCR reads with MiXCR. The profile shows about 130,000 distinct CDR3 sequences, over 20% of them singletons. The sample consisted of axillary lymph node tissue. The sequence came from a female donor with breast cancer. Some clones in this sample may be carry-over from other donors' samples.

CDR3 nucleotides: TGTGCCAGCAGTTTAGGATTTACCCCGGGGGCCTACGAGCAGTACTTC. Translated, it gives CASSLGFTPGAYEQYF. The genes are TRBV28 and TRBJ2-7; a weak D match, TRBD2 (6 bases). From germline, CDR1 is MDHEN and CDR2 SYDVKM. Between the trimmed V and J ends, which lost 2 bases and 2 bases, there was a span of 16 bases. The CDR3 loop spans 16 amino acids.